Detailed here is one T cell receptor beta chain. The sample comes from a study of blood T cell repertoires in COVID-19. The overall study: Italy, Spain and the United States were the sources of the convalescent and acute COVID-19 samples. PBMCs, B-cell-depleted T cells, or T cells provided the cDNA or gDNA that made up the material.

In the source study's methods: It was from reference gene primer amplification that nucleated cell counts were estimated. Profiling relied on immunoSEQ multiplex PCR, and the TCRdb table lists in-frame clones only, not all of them. The V and J calls and clone size come from that table; D and trimming were worked out from the DNA. The sample comprises some 250,000 clones, roughly four fifths of which are singletons, and approximately 4.7% rests with the top ten. Germline V lookup: CDR1 MRHNA, CDR2 SNTAGT. V was shortened by 5 bases and J by 4 bases, with 11 bases between the two germline ends. The CDR3 contains 13 residues.

The chain is built from TRBV6-4 and TRBJ1-2, with D perhaps TRBD1 (6 bases). The source is a man aged 45-60 years with active or convalescent COVID-19. Material: peripheral blood. CDR3 bases: TGTGCCAGCAGTTCAGGGGAGGGCTATGGCTACACCTTC. It encodes CASSSGEGYGYTF.